This TCR beta chain was sequenced for a study of identical twins. Donors were all healthy Caucasians. The table lists this clonotype with a few counts. This CDR3 has 19 residues. CDR1 and CDR2 from the germline V gene are SGHAT and FQDESV (reference sequence). Trimming pared 6 bases from V and 2 bases from J, leaving 28 bases between. Using its own MiXCR run on the 5' RACE reads, TCRdb lists one record per CDR3 protein. Altogether just under 650,000 distinct CDR3 sequences are present, less than 9% being singletons, with the ten largest covering 1.6%. This sample was shared with a second study, whose subject was yellow fever vaccine responses in identical twins. That source notes: The T cell response to vaccination in identical twins was reportedly partly convergent and partly personalized.

The chain recombines TRBV11-1 with TRBJ1-2; the D gene is possibly TRBD1 (5 bases). This clonotype originated in a woman in her late teens or twenties in good health. The sample consisted of PBMCs. CDR3 DNA sequence: TGTGCCAGCAGTTCCACCGGGAGATGGAGGGGTGAACAGAACTATGGCTACACCTTC. Amino acids: CASSSTGRWRGEQNYGYTF.